This T cell receptor (beta chain) was identified in a study of blood T cell repertoires in COVID-19. The assay was immunoSEQ multiplex PCR, and TCRdb's table has in-frame clones only and misses some. The table records more than 250,000 clones, 86% of them present only once. Recovery among Cohort 3 donors was established by two negative PCRs, clearance, or symptom resolution. There are 13 residues in the CDR3. Germline V gene data show CDR1 as SGHTA and CDR2 as FQGNSA. Trimming stripped 3 bases from V and 7 bases from J, with 12 bases between. Material for sequencing was PBMCs or T cells enriched from blood (not recorded which). This clonotype was sampled from a woman aged 18-29 years who had recovered from COVID-19. The genes are TRBV7-2 and TRBJ1-2, with a weak D call TRBD1 (5 bases). CDR3 sequence (DNA): TGTGCCAGCAGCTTGGGGGACTGGCTTGGCTACACCTTC. Protein sequence: CASSLGDWLGYTF.